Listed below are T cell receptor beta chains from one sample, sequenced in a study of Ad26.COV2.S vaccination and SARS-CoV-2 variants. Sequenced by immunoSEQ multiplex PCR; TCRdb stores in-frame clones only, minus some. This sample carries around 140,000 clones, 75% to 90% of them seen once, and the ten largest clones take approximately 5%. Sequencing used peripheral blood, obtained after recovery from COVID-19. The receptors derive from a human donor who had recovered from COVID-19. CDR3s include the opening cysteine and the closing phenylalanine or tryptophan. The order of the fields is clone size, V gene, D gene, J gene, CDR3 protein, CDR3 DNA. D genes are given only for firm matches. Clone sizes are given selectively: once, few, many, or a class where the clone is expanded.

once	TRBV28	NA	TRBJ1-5	CASLSGAGQPQHF	TGTGCCAGCCTATCCGGCGCCGGGCAGCCCCAGCATTTT
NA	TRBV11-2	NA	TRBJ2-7	CASSPTGGVYEQYF	TGTGCCAGCAGCCCCACAGGGGGGGTGTACGAGCAGTACTTC
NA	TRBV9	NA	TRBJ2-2	CASRAQGGGTGELFF	TGTGCCAGCAGAGCACAGGGGGGAGGGACCGGGGAGCTGTTTTTT
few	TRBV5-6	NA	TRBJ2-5	CASSLRFLHQETQYF	TGTGCCAGCAGCTTGAGGTTCTTACACCAAGAGACCCAGTACTTC
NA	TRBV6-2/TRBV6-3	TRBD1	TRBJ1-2	CASSSWHRGDGYTF	TGTGCCAGCAGTAGCTGGCACAGGGGCGATGGCTACACCTTC
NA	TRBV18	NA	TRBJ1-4	CASSSVWTEEKLFF	TGTGCCAGCTCATCCGTCTGGACAGAAGAAAAACTGTTTTTT
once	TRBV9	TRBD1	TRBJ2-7	CASSVAGGQGRYEQYF	TGTGCCAGCAGCGTAGCAGGGGGACAGGGGAGATACGAGCAGTACTTC
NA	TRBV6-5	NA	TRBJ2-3	CASSLVRSTDTQYF	TGTGCCAGCAGCCTGGTTCGGAGCACAGATACGCAGTATTTT
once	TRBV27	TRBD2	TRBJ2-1	CASTPGGFNEQFF	TGTGCCAGCACCCCGGGGGGTTTCAATGAGCAGTTCTTC
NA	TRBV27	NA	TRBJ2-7	CASSLGPGTLTYEQYF	TGTGCCAGCAGTTTAGGCCCCGGGACGCTAACCTACGAGCAGTACTTC
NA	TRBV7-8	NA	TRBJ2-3	CASSLAGLGTDTQYF	TGTGCCAGCAGCTTAGCTGGGTTGGGCACAGATACGCAGTATTTT
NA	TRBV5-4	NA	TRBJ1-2	CASSLVGVLNYGYTF	TGTGCCAGCAGCTTGGTGGGGGTACTGAACTATGGCTACACCTTC
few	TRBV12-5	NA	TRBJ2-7	CASGLLGGSYEQYF	TGTGCTAGTGGTTTGCTCGGGGGAAGTTACGAGCAGTACTTC
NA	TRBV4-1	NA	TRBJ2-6	CASRPGARGSGANVLTF	TGCGCCAGTAGACCGGGGGCCAGGGGCTCTGGGGCCAACGTCCTGACTTTC
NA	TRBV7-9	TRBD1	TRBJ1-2	CASSSYTGQGRDGYTF	TGTGCCAGCAGCTCCTACACCGGACAGGGGCGGGACGGCTACACCTTC
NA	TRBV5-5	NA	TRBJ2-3	CASSLGADTQYF	TGTGCCAGCAGCTTGGGGGCAGATACGCAGTATTTT
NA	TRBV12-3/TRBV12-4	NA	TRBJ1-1	CASRLTGYPEAFF	TGTGCCAGCAGGCTTACAGGGTATCCTGAAGCTTTCTTT
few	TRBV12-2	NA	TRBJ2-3	CASRLGGTRGDTQYF	TGTGCAAGTCGCTTAGGAGGAACTCGAGGAGATACGCAGTATTTT
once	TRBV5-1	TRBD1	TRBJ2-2	CASSSGGQGAFGELFF	TGCGCCAGCAGCTCTGGGGGACAGGGGGCTTTCGGGGAGCTGTTTTTT
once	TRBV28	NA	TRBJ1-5	CASSLFPNQPQHF	TGTGCCAGCAGTTTATTCCCCAATCAGCCCCAGCATTTT
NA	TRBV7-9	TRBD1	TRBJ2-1	CASSSTPTGAYNEQFF	TGTGCCAGCAGCTCAACGCCGACAGGGGCCTACAATGAGCAGTTCTTC
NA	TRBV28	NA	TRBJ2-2	CASSYAGHYPNTGELFF	TGTGCCAGCAGTTACGCCGGACACTACCCGAACACCGGGGAGCTGTTTTTT
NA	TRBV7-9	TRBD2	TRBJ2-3	CASSLPGLAGYSTDTQYF	TGTGCCAGCAGCTTACCGGGACTAGCGGGTTACAGCACAGATACGCAGTATTTT
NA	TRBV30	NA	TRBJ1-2	CAGRGYGYTF	TGTGCCGGAAGGGGCTATGGCTACACCTTC